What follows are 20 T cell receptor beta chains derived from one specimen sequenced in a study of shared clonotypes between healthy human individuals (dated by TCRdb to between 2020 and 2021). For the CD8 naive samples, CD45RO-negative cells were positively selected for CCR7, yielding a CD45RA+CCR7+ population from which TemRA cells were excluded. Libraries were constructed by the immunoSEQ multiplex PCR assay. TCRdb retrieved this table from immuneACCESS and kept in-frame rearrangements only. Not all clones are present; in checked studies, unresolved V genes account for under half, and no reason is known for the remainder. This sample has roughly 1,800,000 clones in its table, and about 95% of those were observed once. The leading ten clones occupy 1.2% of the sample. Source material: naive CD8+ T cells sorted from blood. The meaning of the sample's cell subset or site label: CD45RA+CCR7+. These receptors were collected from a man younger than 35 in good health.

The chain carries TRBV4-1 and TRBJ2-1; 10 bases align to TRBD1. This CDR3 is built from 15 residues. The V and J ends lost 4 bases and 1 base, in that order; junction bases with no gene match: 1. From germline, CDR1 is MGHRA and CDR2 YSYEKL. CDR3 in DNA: TGCGCCAGCAGCCGGACAGGGGGATCCTACAATGAGCAGTTCTTC. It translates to CASSRTGGSYNEQFF.

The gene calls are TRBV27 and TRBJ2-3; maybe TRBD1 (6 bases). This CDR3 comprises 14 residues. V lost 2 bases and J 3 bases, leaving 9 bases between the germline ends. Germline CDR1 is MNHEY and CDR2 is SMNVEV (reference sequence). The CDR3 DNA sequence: TGTGCCAGCAGTTTAGTGGACAGTACAGATACGCAGTATTTT. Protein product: CASSLVDSTDTQYF.

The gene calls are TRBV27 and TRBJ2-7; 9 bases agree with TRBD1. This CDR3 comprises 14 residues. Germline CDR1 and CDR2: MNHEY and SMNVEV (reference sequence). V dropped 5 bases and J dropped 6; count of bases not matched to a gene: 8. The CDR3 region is CASSPGTGFSEQYF. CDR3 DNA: TGTGCCAGCAGTCCCGGGACAGGGTTTAGCGAGCAGTACTTC.

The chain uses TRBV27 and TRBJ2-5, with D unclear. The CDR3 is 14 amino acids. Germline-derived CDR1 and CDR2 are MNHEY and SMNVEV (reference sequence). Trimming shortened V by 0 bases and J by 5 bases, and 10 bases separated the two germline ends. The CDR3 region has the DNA TGTGCCAGCAGTTTATCGATAGGGTTTGAGACCCAGTACTTC. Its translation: CASSLSIGFETQYF.

In DNA, the CDR3 is TGTGCCAGCAGCTTCAGTTTGGTTGAGCAGTTCTTC. Protein sequence: CASSFSLVEQFF. The chain couples TRBV5-4 to TRBJ2-1, with D hard to call. This CDR3 comprises 12 residues. V was clipped by 2 bases and J by 9 bases, with 9 bases between them. Germline values: CDR1 SGHNT, CDR2 YYREEE (reference sequence).

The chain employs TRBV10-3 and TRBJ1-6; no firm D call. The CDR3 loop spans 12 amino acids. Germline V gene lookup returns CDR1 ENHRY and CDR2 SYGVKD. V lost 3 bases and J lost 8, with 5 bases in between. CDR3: CAISDPYSPLHF. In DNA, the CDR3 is TGTGCCATCAGTGACCCCTATTCACCCCTCCACTTT.

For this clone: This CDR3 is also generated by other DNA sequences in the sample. The chain's CDR3 is CASSEASGASYEQYF. As DNA, the CDR3 is TGTGCCAGCAGTGAAGCGAGCGGGGCCTCCTACGAGCAGTACTTC. The V gene is TRBV6-1, the J gene TRBJ2-7, with 7 bases matching TRBD2. In germline, CDR1 is MNHNS, CDR2 SASEGT. The V and J ends lost 0 bases and 0 bases, in that order; junction bases with no gene match: 2. This CDR3 has 15 residues.

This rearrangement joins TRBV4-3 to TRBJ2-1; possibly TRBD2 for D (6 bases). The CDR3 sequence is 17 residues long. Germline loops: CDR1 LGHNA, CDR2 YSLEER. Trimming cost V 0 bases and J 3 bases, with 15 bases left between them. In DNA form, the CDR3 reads TGCGCCAGCAGCCAAGAGGTTTTACTAGCTGGCTACAATGAGCAGTTCTTC. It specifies CASSQEVLLAGYNEQFF.

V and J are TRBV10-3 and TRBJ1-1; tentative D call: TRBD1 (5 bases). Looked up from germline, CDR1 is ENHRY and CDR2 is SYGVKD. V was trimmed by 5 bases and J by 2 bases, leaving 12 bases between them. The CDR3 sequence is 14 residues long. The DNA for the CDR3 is TGTGCCATCAGTCCGGGACTGCCCAACACTGAAGCTTTCTTT. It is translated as CAISPGLPNTEAFF.

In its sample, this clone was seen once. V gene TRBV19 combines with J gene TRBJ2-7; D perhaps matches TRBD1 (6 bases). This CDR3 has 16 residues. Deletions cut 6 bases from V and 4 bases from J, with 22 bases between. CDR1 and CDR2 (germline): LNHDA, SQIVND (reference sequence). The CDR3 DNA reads TGTGCCAGTAGCCGCTTGGGGGCCACCCAATCGTACGAGCAGTACTTC. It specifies CASSRLGATQSYEQYF. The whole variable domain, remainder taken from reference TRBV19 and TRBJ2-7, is DGGITQSPKYLFRKEGQNVTLSCEQNLNHDAMYWYRQDPGQGLRLIYYSQIVNDFQKGDIAEGYSVSREKKESFPLTVTSAQKNPTAFYLCASSRLGATQSYEQYFGPGTRLTVT.

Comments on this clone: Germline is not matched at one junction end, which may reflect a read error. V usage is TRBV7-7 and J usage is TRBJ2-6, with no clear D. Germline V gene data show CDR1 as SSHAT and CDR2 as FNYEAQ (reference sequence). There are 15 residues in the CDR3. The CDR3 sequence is CASSQKIPGANVLTF. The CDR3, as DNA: TGTGCTAGCAGCCAAAAAATACCTGGGGCCAACGTCCTGACTTTC.

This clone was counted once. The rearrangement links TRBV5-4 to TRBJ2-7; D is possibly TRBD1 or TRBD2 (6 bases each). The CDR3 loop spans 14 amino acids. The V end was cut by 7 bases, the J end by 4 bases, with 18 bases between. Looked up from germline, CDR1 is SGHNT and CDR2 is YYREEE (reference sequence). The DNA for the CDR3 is TGTGCCAGCTCCCTCGAGGGGGGCCTTTACGAGCAGTACTTC. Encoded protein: CASSLEGGLYEQYF.

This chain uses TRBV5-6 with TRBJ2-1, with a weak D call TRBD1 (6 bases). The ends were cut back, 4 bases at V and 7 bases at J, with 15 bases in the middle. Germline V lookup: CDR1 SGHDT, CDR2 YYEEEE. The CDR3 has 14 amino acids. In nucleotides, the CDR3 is TGTGCCAGCAGCGCGCCTGACAGGCTTAATGAGCAGTTCTTC. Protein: CASSAPDRLNEQFF.

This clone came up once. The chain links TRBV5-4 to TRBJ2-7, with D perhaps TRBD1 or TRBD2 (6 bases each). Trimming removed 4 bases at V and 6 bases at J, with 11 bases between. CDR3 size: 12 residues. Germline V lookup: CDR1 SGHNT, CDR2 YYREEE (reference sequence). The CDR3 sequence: CASSEGGREQYF. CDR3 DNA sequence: TGTGCCAGCAGCGAGGGGGGTCGCGAGCAGTACTTC.

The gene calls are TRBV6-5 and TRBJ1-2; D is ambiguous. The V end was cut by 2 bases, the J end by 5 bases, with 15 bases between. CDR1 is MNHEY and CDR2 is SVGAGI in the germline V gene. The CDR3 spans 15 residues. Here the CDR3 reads CASSYQDDMAYGYTF. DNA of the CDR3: TGTGCCAGCAGTTACCAGGATGATATGGCTTATGGCTACACCTTC.

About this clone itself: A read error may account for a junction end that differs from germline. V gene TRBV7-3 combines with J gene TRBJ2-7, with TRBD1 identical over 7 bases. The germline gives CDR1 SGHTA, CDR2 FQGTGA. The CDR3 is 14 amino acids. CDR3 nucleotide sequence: TGTGCCAGCAGCTTGATAGGGGGCTCCAACGAGCAGTACTTC. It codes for CASSLIGGSNEQYF.

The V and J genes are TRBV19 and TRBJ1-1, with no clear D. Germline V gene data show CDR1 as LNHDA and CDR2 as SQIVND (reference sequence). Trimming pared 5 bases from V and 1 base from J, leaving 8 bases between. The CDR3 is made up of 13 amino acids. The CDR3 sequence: CASSLRTNTEAFF. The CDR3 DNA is TGTGCCAGTAGTCTTCGGACGAACACTGAAGCTTTCTTT.

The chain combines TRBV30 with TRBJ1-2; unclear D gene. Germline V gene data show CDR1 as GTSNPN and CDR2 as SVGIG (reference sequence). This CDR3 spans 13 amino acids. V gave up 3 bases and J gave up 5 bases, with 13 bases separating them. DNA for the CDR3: TGTGCCTGGAGCCCCCGGGAGCTGTATGGCTACACCTTC. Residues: CAWSPRELYGYTF.

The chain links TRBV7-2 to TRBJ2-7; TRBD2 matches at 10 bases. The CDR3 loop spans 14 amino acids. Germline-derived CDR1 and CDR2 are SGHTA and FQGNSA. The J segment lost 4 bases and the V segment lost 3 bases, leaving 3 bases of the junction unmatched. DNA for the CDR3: TGTGCCAGCAGCTTCGGGACTAGCGTTTACGAGCAGTACTTC. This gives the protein CASSFGTSVYEQYF. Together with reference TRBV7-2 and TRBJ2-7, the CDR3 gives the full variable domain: GAGVSQSPSNKVTEKGKDVELRCDPISGHTALYWYRQSLGQGLEFLIYFQGNSAPDKSGLPSDRFSAERTGGSVSTLTIQRTQQEDSAVYLCASSFGTSVYEQYFGPGTRLTVT.

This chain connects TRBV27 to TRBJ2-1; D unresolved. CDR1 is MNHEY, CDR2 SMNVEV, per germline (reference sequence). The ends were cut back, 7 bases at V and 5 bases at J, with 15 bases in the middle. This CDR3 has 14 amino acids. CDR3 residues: CASTEASAHNEQFF. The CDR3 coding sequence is TGTGCCAGCACTGAGGCAAGCGCCCACAATGAGCAGTTCTTC.